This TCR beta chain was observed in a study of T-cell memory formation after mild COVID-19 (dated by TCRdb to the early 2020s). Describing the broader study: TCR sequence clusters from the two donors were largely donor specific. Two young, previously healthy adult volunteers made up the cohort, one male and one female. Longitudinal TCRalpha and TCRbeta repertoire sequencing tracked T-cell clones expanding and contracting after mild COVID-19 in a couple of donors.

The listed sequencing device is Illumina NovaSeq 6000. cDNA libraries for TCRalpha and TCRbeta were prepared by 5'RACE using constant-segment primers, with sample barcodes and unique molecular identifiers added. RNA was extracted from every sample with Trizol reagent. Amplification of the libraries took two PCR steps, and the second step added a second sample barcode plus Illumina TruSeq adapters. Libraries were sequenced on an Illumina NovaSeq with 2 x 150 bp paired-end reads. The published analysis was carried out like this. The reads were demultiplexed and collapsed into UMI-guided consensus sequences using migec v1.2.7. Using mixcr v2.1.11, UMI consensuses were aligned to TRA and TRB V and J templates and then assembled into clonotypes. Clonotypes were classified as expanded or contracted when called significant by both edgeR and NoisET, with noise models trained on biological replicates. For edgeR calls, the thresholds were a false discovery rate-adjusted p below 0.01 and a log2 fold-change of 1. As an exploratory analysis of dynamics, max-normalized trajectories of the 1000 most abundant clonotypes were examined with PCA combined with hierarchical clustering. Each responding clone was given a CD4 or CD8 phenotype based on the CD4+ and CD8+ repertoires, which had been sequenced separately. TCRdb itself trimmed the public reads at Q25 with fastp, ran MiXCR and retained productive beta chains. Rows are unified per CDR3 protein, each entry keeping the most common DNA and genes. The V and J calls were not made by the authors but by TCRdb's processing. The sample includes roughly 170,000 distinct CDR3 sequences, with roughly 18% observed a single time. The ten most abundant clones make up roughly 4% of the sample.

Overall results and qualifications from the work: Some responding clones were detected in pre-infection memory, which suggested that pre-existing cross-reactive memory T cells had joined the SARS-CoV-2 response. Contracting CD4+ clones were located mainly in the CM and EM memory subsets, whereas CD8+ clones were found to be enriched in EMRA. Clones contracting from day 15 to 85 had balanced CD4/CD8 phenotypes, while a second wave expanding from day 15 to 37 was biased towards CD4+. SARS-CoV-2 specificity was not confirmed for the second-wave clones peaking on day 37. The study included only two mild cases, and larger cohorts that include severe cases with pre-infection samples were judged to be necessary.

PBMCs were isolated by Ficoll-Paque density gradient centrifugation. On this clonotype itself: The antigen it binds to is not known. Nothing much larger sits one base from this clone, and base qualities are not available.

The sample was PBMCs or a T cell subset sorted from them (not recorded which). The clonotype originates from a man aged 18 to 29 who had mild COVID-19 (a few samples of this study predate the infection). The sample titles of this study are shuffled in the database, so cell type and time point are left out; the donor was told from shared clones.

Here the CDR3 is given as CSVDPREFSYGYTF. At the DNA level, the sequence is TGCAGCGTTGATCCCCGGGAGTTTTCCTATGGCTACACCTTC. Recombination linked TRBV29-1 to TRBJ1-2; confidence is insufficient to name the D gene. The germline V gene sets CDR1 to SQVTM and CDR2 to ANQGSEA. The CDR3 measures 14 amino acids from cysteine to phenylalanine. The only DNA kept is the CDR3, 42 bases in frame from the first base. The trim is 3 bases for V and 4 bases for J, with a gap of 15 bases between the germline ends.